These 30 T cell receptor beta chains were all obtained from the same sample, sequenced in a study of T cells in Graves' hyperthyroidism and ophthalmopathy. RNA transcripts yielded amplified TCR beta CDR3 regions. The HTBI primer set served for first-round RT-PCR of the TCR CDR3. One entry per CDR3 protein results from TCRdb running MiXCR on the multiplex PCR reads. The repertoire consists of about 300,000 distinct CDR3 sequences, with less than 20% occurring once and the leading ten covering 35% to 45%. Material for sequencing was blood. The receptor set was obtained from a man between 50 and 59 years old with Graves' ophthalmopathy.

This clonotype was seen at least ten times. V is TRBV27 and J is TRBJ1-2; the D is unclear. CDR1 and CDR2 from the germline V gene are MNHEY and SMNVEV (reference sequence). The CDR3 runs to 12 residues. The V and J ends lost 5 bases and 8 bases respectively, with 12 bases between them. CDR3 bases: TGTGCCAGCAGTCGAGTGGGTAACGGCTACACCTTC. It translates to CASSRVGNGYTF.

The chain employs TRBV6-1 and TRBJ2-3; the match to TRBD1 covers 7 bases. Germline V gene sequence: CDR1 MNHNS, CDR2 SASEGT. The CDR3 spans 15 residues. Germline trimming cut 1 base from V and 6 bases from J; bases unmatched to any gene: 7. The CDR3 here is CASSEVPGGRDTQYF. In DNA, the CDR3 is TGTGCCAGCAGTGAAGTCCCAGGGGGACGTGATACGCAGTATTTT.

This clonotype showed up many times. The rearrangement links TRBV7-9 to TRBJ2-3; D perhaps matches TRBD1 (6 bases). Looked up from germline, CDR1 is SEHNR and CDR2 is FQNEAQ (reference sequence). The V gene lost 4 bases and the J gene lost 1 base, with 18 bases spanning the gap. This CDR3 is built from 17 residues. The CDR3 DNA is TGTGCCAGCAGCTCCCCCCCGTGGGGGCTCCGCACAGATACGCAGTATTTT. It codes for CASSSPPWGLRTDTQYF.

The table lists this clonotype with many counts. DNA of the CDR3: TGTGCCTGGAGTGTCTCAGGCCCGGGGGCCGGGGAGCTGTTTTTT. Translation: CAWSVSGPGAGELFF. The V call is TRBV30, the J call TRBJ2-2, with a possible D match to TRBD2 (6 bases). Trimming took 0 bases from V and 6 from J, leaving 14 bases between them. The CDR3 covers 15 residues. Germline V CDR1 and CDR2: GTSNPN, SVGIG (reference sequence).

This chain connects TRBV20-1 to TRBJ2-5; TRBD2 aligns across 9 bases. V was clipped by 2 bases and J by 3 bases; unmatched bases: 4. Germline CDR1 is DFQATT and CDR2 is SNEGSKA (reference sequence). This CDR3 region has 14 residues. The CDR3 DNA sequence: TGCAGTGCTAGAAGGCTAGCGGGAAAAGAGACCCAGTACTTC. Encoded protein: CSARRLAGKETQYF.

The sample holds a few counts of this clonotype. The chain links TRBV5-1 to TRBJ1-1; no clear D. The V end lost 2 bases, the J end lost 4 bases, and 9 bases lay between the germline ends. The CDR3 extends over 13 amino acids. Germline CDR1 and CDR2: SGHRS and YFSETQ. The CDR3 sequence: CASSFTSSTEAFF. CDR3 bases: TGCGCCAGCAGCTTTACTTCGAGCACTGAAGCTTTCTTT.

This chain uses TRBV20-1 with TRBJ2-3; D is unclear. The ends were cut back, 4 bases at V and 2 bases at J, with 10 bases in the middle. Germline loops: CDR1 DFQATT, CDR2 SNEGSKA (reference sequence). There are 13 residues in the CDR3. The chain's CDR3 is CSAKLTVTDTQYF. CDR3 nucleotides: TGCAGTGCTAAGTTAACGGTCACAGATACGCAGTATTTT.

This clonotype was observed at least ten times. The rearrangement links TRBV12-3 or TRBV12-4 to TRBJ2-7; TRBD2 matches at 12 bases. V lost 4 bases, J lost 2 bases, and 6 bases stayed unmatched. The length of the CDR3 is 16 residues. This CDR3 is CASSSHGLAGTYEQYF. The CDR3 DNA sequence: TGTGCCAGCAGTTCCCACGGACTAGCGGGAACCTACGAGCAGTACTTC.

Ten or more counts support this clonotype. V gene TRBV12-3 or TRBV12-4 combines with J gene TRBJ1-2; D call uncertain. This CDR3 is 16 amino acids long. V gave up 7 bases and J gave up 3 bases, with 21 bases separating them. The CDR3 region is CASTIGRRLLDYGYTF. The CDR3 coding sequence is TGTGCCAGCACCATCGGACGGAGGCTTTTGGACTATGGCTACACCTTC.

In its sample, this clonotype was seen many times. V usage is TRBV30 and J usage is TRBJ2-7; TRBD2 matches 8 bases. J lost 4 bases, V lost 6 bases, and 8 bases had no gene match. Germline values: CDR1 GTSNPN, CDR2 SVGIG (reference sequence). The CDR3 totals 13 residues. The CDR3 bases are TGTGCCTGTCGAGGGCCGGGGGGGTACGAGCAGTACTTC. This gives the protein CACRGPGGYEQYF.

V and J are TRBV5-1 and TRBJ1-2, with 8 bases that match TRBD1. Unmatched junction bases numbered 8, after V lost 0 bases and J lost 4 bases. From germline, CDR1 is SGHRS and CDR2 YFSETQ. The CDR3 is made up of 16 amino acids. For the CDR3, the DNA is TGCGCCAGCAGCTTGGATGGGGACAGGTCGCCCTATGGCTACACCTTC. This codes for CASSLDGDRSPYGYTF.

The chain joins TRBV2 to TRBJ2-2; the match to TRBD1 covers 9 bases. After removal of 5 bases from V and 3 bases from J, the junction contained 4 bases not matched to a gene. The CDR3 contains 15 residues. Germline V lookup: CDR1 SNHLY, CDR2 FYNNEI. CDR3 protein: CASSPDRGYTGELFF. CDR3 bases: TGTGCCAGCAGTCCGGACAGGGGATACACCGGGGAGCTGTTTTTT.

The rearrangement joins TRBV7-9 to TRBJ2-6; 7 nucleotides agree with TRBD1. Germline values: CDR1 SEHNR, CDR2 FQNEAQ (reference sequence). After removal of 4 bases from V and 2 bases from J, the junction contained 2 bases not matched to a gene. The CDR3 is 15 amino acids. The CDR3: CASSSGQAGANVLTF. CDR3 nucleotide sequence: TGTGCCAGCAGCTCAGGACAGGCTGGGGCCAACGTCCTGACTTTC.

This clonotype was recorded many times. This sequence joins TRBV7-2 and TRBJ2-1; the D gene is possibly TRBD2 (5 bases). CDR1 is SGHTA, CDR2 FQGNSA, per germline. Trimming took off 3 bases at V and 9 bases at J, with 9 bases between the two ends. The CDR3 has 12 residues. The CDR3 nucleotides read TGTGCCAGCAGCTTGGACTTAGGTGAGCAGTTCTTC. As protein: CASSLDLGEQFF. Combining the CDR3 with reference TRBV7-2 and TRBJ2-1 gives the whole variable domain GAGVSQSPSNKVTEKGKDVELRCDPISGHTALYWYRQSLGQGLEFLIYFQGNSAPDKSGLPSDRFSAERTGGSVSTLTIQRTQQEDSAVYLCASSLDLGEQFFGPGTRLTVL.

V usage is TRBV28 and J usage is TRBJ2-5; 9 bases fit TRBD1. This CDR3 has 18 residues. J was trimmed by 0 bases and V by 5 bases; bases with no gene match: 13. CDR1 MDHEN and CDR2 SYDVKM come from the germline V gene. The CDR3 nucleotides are TGTGCCAGCAGTCTTAAGAGTGTTGGGACAGGGTACCAAGAGACCCAGTACTTC. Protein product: CASSLKSVGTGYQETQYF.

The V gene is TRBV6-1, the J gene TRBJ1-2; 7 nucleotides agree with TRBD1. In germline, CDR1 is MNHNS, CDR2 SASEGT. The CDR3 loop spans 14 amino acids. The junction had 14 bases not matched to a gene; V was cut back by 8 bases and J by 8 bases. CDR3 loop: CASVMLQGGRGYTF. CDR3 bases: TGTGCCAGCGTGATGCTCCAGGGGGGGCGCGGCTACACCTTC.

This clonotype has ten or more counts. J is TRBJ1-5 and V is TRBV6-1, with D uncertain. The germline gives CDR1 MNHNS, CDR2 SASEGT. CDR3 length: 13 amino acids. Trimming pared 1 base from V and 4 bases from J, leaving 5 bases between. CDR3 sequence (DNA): TGTGCCAGCAGTGAAGGCAGTAATCAGCCCCAGCATTTT. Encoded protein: CASSEGSNQPQHF.

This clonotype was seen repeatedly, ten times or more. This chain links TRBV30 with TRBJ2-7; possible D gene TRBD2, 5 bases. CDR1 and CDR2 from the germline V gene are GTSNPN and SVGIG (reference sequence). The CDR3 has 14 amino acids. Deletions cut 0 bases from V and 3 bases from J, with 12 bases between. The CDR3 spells CAWSVGGSIYEQYF. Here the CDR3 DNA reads TGTGCCTGGAGTGTAGGCGGGTCCATCTACGAGCAGTACTTC. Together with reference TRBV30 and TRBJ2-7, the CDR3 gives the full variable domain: SQTIHQWPATLVQPVGSPLSLECTVEGTSNPNLYWYRQAAGRGLQLLFYSVGIGQISSEVPQNLSASRPQDRQFILSSKKLLLSDSGFYLCAWSVGGSIYEQYFGPGTRLTVT.

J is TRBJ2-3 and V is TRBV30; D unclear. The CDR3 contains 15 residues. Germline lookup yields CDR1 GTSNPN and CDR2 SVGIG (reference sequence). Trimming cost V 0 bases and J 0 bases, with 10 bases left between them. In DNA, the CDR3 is TGTGCCTGGAGTGTACCCCCCCCGAGCACAGATACGCAGTATTTT. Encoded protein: CAWSVPPPSTDTQYF.

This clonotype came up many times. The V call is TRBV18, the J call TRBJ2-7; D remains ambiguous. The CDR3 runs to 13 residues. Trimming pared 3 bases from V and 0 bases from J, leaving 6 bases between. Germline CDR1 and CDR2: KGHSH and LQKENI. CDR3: CASSPDGSYEQYF. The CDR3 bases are TGTGCCAGCTCACCGGACGGCTCCTACGAGCAGTACTTC.

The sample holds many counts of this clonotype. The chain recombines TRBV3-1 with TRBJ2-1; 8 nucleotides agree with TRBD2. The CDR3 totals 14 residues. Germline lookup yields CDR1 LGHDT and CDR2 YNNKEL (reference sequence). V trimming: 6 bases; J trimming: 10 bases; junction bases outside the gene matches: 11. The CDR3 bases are TGTGCCAGCAGTCCTCCGGGACTAGGGTGGGAGCAGTTCTTC. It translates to CASSPPGLGWEQFF.

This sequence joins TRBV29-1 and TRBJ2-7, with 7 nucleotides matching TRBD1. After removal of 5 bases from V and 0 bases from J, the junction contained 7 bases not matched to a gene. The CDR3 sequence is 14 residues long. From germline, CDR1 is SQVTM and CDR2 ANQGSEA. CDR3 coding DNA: TGCAGCGTTTATGACAGGGAAAGCTCCTACGAGCAGTACTTC. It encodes CSVYDRESSYEQYF.

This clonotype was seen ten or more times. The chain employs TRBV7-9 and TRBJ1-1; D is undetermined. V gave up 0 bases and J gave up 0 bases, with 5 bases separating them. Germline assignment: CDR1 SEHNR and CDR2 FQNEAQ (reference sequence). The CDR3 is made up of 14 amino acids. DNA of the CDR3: TGTGCCAGCAGCTTAGCGAACTTGAACACTGAAGCTTTCTTT. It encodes CASSLANLNTEAFF. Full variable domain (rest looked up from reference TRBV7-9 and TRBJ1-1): DTGVSQNPRHKITKRGQNVTFRCDPISEHNRLYWYRQTLGQGPEFLTYFQNEAQLEKSRLLSDRFSAERPKGSFSTLEIQRTEQGDSAMYLCASSLANLNTEAFFGQGTRLTVV.

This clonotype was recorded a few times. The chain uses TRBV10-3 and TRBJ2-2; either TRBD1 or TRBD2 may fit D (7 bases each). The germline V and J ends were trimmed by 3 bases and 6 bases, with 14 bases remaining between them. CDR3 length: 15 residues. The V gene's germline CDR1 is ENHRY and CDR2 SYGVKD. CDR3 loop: CAISDSRGGAGELFF. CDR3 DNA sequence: TGTGCCATCAGTGATTCCAGGGGGGGGGCCGGGGAGCTGTTTTTT.

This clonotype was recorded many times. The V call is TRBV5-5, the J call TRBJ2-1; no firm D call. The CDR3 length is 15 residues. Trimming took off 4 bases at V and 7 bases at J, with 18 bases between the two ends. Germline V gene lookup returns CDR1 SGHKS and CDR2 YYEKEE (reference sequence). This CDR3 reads CASSVDAARVNEQFF. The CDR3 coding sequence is TGTGCCAGCAGCGTAGACGCGGCTCGAGTGAATGAGCAGTTCTTC.

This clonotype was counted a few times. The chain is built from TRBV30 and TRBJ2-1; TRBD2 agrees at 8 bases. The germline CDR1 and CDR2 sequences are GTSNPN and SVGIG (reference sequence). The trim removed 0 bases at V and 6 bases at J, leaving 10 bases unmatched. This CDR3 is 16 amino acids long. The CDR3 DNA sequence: TGTGCCTGGAGTGTATTCGGGGGGGTGTCGGGCAATGAGCAGTTCTTC. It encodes CAWSVFGGVSGNEQFF.

The chain's CDR3 is CASSSPRATNEKLFF. DNA of the CDR3: TGTGCCAGTAGTTCCCCAAGAGCAACTAATGAAAAACTGTTTTTT. This chain connects TRBV19 to TRBJ1-4; no firm D call. This CDR3 comprises 15 residues. Trimming stripped 5 bases from V and 0 bases from J, with 10 bases between. Germline V gene data show CDR1 as LNHDA and CDR2 as SQIVND (reference sequence).

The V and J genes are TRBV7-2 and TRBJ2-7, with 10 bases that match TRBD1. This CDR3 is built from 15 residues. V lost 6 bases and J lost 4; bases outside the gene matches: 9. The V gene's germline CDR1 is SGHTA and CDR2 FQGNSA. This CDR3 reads CASRRDRGRGYEQYF. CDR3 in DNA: TGTGCCAGCAGAAGAGACAGGGGGCGGGGGTACGAGCAGTACTTC.

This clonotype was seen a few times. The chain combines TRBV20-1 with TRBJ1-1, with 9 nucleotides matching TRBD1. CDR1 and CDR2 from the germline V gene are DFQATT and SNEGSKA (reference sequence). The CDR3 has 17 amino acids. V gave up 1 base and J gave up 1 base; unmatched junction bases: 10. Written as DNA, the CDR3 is TGCAGTGCTAGAGCACCCGGGACAGGGTACCAGAACACTGAAGCTTTCTTT. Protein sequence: CSARAPGTGYQNTEAFF.

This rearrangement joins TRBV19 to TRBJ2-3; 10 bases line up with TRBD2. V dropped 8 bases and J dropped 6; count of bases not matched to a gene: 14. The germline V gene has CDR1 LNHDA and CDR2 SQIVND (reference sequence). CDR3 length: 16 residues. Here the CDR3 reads CASSFRTSGLLDTQYF. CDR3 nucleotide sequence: TGTGCCAGTTCGTTCCGGACTAGCGGTCTCCTTGATACGCAGTATTTT.